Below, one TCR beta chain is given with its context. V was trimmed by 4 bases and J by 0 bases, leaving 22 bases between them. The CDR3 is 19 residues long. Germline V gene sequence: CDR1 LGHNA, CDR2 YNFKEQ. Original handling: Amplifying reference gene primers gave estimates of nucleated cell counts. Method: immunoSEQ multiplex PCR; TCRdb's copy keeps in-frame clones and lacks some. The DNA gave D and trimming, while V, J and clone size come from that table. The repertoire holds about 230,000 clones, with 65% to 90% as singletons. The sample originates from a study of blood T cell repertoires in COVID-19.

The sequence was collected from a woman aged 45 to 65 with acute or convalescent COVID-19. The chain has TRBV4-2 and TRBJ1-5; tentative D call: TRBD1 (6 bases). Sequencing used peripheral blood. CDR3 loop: CASSPYGFSDSNSNQPQHF. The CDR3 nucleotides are TGTGCCAGCAGCCCGTATGGCTTCTCGGACAGCAATAGCAATCAGCCCCAGCATTTT.